These 25 T cell receptor beta chains originate from one sample sequenced in a study of CD8+ T cells in alopecia areata. Treatment denoted: oral pan-JAK inhibitor, 5-10 mg twice daily. Extraction and reverse transcription of RNA yielded cDNA as the sequencing template. Profiling relied on immunoSEQ multiplex PCR, and the TCRdb table lists in-frame clones only, not all of them. The sample shows roughly 230,000 clones, 40% to 55% of them seen only once. The sequencing here drew on CD4+ T cells sorted from blood, taken at approximately week 39, from a patient treated with tofacitinib. The receptor set was obtained from a human donor with alopecia areata.

V gene TRBV5-1 combines with J gene TRBJ2-7; D is uncertain. Trimming cost V 9 bases and J 2 bases, with 15 bases left between them. Germline-derived CDR1 and CDR2 are SGHRS and YFSETQ. The CDR3 consists of 13 residues. The CDR3 nucleotides read TGCGCCATCAATGGGCTCCCAGCCTACGAGCAGTACTTC. Amino acids: CAINGLPAYEQYF. The full variable domain, in which reference TRBV5-1 and TRBJ2-7 provide the parts outside the CDR3, is KAGVTQTPRYLIKTRGQQVTLSCSPISGHRSVSWYQQTPGQGLQFLFEYFSETQRNKGNFPGRFSGRQFSNSRSEMNVSTLELGDSALYLCAINGLPAYEQYFGPGTRLTVT.

The rearrangement links TRBV6-5 to TRBJ1-5, with 9 bases that match TRBD1. Germline trimming cut 6 bases from V and 8 bases from J; bases unmatched to any gene: 5. CDR3 size: 13 residues. The germline gives CDR1 MNHEY, CDR2 SVGAGI. The CDR3 DNA follows: TGTGCCAGCAGGCAGACAGGGGGTAAGCCCCAGCATTTT. It is translated as CASRQTGGKPQHF.

This clone was detected only a few times. The chain carries TRBV29-1 and TRBJ2-7; D unclear. The CDR3 is 13 amino acids. V gave up 4 bases and J gave up 7 bases, with 17 bases separating them. Germline CDR1 and CDR2: SQVTM and ANQGSEA. The chain's CDR3 is CSVVETPLSEQYF. CDR3 DNA: TGCAGCGTTGTAGAGACACCGCTCTCTGAGCAGTACTTC.

The chain joins TRBV2 to TRBJ1-5; the match to TRBD1 covers 11 bases. V dropped 4 bases and J dropped 7; count of bases not matched to a gene: 6. The CDR3 runs 15 residues. Germline assignment: CDR1 SNHLY and CDR2 FYNNEI. This chain's CDR3 is CASSGGGQGAQPQHF. CDR3 sequence (DNA): TGTGCCAGCAGTGGGGGAGGACAGGGGGCCCAGCCCCAGCATTTT.

Worth noting for this clone: A much larger clone lies a single base off, so this may be a read error. The rearrangement uses TRBV7-9 and TRBJ2-5, with D perhaps TRBD1 (5 bases). CDR1 and CDR2 from the germline V gene are SEHNR and FQNEAQ (reference sequence). V gave up 5 bases and J gave up 1 base, with 8 bases separating them. The CDR3 extends over 13 amino acids. CDR3 coding DNA: TGTGCCAGCAGCGTGACAGTCCAAGAGACCCAGTACTTC. Translating gives CASSVTVQETQYF.

Concerning this clone: This same CDR3 is encoded by further DNA sequences in the sample. The V call is TRBV5-1, the J call TRBJ2-2; D remains ambiguous. In germline, CDR1 is SGHRS, CDR2 YFSETQ. The CDR3 length is 12 residues. The V and J ends lost 0 bases and 6 bases respectively, with 3 bases between them. The CDR3 loop reads CASSLGPGELFF. The CDR3 nucleotides read TGCGCCAGCAGCTTGGGACCCGGGGAGCTGTTTTTT.

V usage is TRBV29-1 and J usage is TRBJ2-1, with D uncertain. V dropped 6 bases and J dropped 2 bases, with 11 bases sitting between them. This CDR3 region has 13 residues. The V gene's germline CDR1 is SQVTM and CDR2 ANQGSEA. In DNA form, the CDR3 reads TGCAGCGTCGCTACACAACCCTACAATGAGCAGTTCTTC. This translates into CSVATQPYNEQFF.

This rearrangement joins TRBV25-1 to TRBJ2-1; D remains ambiguous. The germline V gene encodes CDR1 MGHDK and CDR2 SYGVNS. The CDR3 extends over 16 amino acids. Trimming took off 1 base at V and 4 bases at J, with 14 bases between the two ends. The CDR3 DNA is TGTGCCAGCAGTGAATCGGCAGGTCCCCTTTACAATGAGCAGTTCTTC. Its protein product is CASSESAGPLYNEQFF.

The J gene is TRBJ2-2, the V gene TRBV7-3, with D possibly matching TRBD1 (6 bases). The germline CDR1 and CDR2 sequences are SGHTA and FQGTGA. Between the trimmed V and J ends, which lost 5 bases and 2 bases, there was a span of 18 bases. The CDR3 is 17 residues long. CDR3 protein: CASSLLTTGHNTGELFF. CDR3 coding DNA: TGTGCCAGCAGCCTATTGACAACGGGACACAACACCGGGGAGCTGTTTTTT.

The chain uses TRBV9 and TRBJ2-2; perhaps TRBD2 as D (5 bases). This CDR3 is 15 amino acids long. The V end lost 4 bases, the J end lost 8 bases, and 18 bases lay between the germline ends. Germline CDR1 is SGDLS and CDR2 is YYNGEE. The CDR3 loop reads CASSLVGIPPGELFF. CDR3 DNA sequence: TGTGCCAGCAGCTTAGTCGGGATACCCCCGGGGGAGCTGTTTTTT.

The genes are TRBV29-1 and TRBJ2-5; 7 bases align to TRBD1. The CDR3 has 12 residues. Germline V CDR1 and CDR2: SQVTM, ANQGSEA. The junction had 14 bases not matched to a gene; V was cut back by 6 bases and J by 13 bases. CDR3 nucleotides: TGCAGCGTATCAAGGACAGGCCATCGTTCGTACTTC. It specifies CSVSRTGHRSYF.

This sequence joins TRBV7-9 and TRBJ2-3; D might be TRBD1 or TRBD2, each matching 5 bases. Looked up from germline, CDR1 is SEHNR and CDR2 is FQNEAQ (reference sequence). This CDR3 contains 19 residues. The V end was cut by 6 bases, the J end by 4 bases, with 29 bases between. The DNA of the CDR3 is TGTGCCAGCAGTGAGCCCCCCGGGACCAGGAATCCGCTGGCAGATACGCAGTATTTT. It translates to CASSEPPGTRNPLADTQYF.

The chain recombines TRBV6-5 with TRBJ1-5; D is unresolved. The CDR3 is made up of 12 amino acids. Between the trimmed V and J ends, which lost 11 bases and 4 bases, there was a span of 12 bases. Germline CDR1 is MNHEY and CDR2 is SVGAGI. The CDR3 bases are TGTGCCTCTTCAGACGGAAATCAGCCCCAGCATTTT. Translating it yields CASSDGNQPQHF.

J is TRBJ2-2 and V is TRBV6-1; D uncertain. Germline assignment: CDR1 MNHNS and CDR2 SASEGT. V was trimmed by 7 bases and J by 6 bases, leaving 9 bases between them. This CDR3 region has 12 residues. The CDR3 sequence is CASTRGPGELFF. The DNA of the CDR3 is TGTGCCAGCACAAGAGGCCCCGGGGAGCTGTTTTTT.

This rearrangement joins TRBV30 to TRBJ1-5, with D uncertain. The CDR3 runs to 14 residues. Germline-derived CDR1 and CDR2 are GTSNPN and SVGIG (reference sequence). Between the trimmed V and J ends, which lost 2 bases and 6 bases, there was a span of 14 bases. The CDR3 reads CAWSRNGLIQPQHF. CDR3 nucleotide sequence: TGTGCCTGGAGTAGGAACGGGCTTATTCAGCCCCAGCATTTT.

This clone was observed a handful of times. The V and J genes are TRBV29-1 and TRBJ2-3, with D unclear. V gave up 6 bases and J gave up 7 bases, with 17 bases separating them. CDR1 SQVTM and CDR2 ANQGSEA come from the germline V gene. The CDR3 runs 13 residues. CDR3 in DNA: TGCAGCGTCCGACTCGGTGTGTACCATACGCAGTATTTT. Translation gives CSVRLGVYHTQYF.

The gene calls are TRBV29-1 and TRBJ2-3; 7 positions match TRBD2. The junction had 4 bases not matched to a gene; V was cut back by 4 bases and J by 0 bases. Germline lookup yields CDR1 SQVTM and CDR2 ANQGSEA. The CDR3 loop spans 14 amino acids. The CDR3 loop is CSVASGASTDTQYF. CDR3 nucleotide sequence: TGCAGCGTTGCTAGCGGTGCTAGCACAGATACGCAGTATTTT.

The gene calls are TRBV14 and TRBJ1-1, with D possibly TRBD1 on 6 matching bases. The CDR3 runs 15 residues. Germline CDR1 SGHDN, CDR2 FVKESK. Trimming stripped 4 bases from V and 1 base from J, with 13 bases between. CDR3 protein: CASSRFRTANTEAFF. CDR3 in DNA: TGTGCCAGCAGCCGTTTTCGGACAGCGAACACTGAAGCTTTCTTT.

The chain employs TRBV7-2 and TRBJ2-7; perhaps TRBD2 as D (5 bases). This CDR3 contains 14 residues. Germline-derived CDR1 and CDR2 are SGHTA and FQGNSA. Trimming took 2 bases from V and 3 from J, leaving 11 bases between them. The CDR3 here is CASSLSRENYEQYF. CDR3 nucleotides: TGTGCCAGCAGCTTATCGAGGGAAAACTACGAGCAGTACTTC.

The chain employs TRBV29-1 and TRBJ2-7, with D hard to call. The CDR3 totals 13 residues. Germline V CDR1 and CDR2: SQVTM, ANQGSEA. With 0 bases removed from V and 2 bases from J, the gap between germline ends came to 8 bases. CDR3 DNA sequence: TGCAGCGTTGAAGATACGTGGACCTACGAGCAGTACTTC. This gives the protein CSVEDTWTYEQYF.

The chain uses TRBV19 and TRBJ1-5; maybe TRBD1 (5 bases). V was pared by 7 bases and J by 6 bases, with 19 bases between. The CDR3 loop spans 15 amino acids. Germline CDR1 and CDR2: LNHDA and SQIVND (reference sequence). The CDR3 DNA reads as TGTGCCAGTACCCCTCTGGGTCAGGGCTCTCAGCCCCAGCATTTT. Translation gives CASTPLGQGSQPQHF.

The chain couples TRBV7-2 to TRBJ2-5; TRBD2 matches 10 bases. Germline V gene data show CDR1 as SGHTA and CDR2 as FQGNSA. The CDR3 is 14 amino acids. Germline trimming cut 9 bases from V and 4 bases from J; bases unmatched to any gene: 8. In DNA, the CDR3 is TGTGCCAGTGCTCTAGCGGGAGCGTCAGAGACCCAGTACTTC. Translated: CASALAGASETQYF.

In this sample, this clone turned up once. The CDR3 DNA reads TGTGCCAGCAGTCCCCGCTCTGGGGCCAACGTCCTGACTTTC. Its protein is CASSPRSGANVLTF. The chain has TRBV7-6 and TRBJ2-6, with D unclear. V was shortened by 6 bases and J by 0 bases, with 6 bases between the two germline ends. Looked up from germline, CDR1 is SGHVS and CDR2 is FNYEAQ. The length of the CDR3 is 14 residues.

The V gene is TRBV7-9, the J gene TRBJ1-1; no reliable D call. The V gene lost 0 bases and the J gene lost 4 bases, with 9 bases spanning the gap. The germline V gene has CDR1 SEHNR and CDR2 FQNEAQ (reference sequence). There are 14 residues in the CDR3. The CDR3 protein is CASSLASGITEAFF. DNA for the CDR3: TGTGCCAGCAGCTTAGCGTCGGGAATCACTGAAGCTTTCTTT.

Details on this clone: Other DNA sequences of this sample code for an identical CDR3. CDR3 sequence reads: CSVLRGGTEAFF. The CDR3, as DNA: TGCAGCGTTTTACGGGGAGGCACTGAAGCTTTCTTT. This sequence joins TRBV29-1 and TRBJ1-1; unclear D gene. This CDR3 spans 12 amino acids. The ends were cut back, 5 bases at V and 4 bases at J, with 11 bases in the middle. Germline lookup yields CDR1 SQVTM and CDR2 ANQGSEA.